The sample holds a few counts of the clone carrying this T cell receptor (beta chain). The antigen remains undetermined. The sample is drawn from a study of cytomegalovirus exposure and HLA in healthy donors. Study background: Of the donors genotyped, about 410 in all, about 76% fell in the Caucasian-associated ancestry cluster. Findings and limits, study-wide: The majority of TCR sequences were rare, yet some public TCRs appeared in many donors. TCR beta V- and J-gene trimming was later associated with a missense DCLRE1C variant.

The study ran its PCR with 60 Vbeta and 13 Jbeta primers. TCRdb's table, derived via immunoSEQ multiplex PCR, lists solely in-frame clones and lacks some. The data hold about 170,000 clones, with 65% to 85% observed a single time. This CDR3 contains 17 residues. Germline loops: CDR1 MGHRA, CDR2 YSYEKL. The germline V and J ends were trimmed by 0 bases and 0 bases, with 12 bases remaining between them. This TCR came from a middle-aged man in good health and CMV-seropositive. The chain recombines TRBV4-1 with TRBJ1-3; D gene unclear. Sample: PBMCs. The CDR3 DNA sequence: TGCGCCAGCAGCCAAGATTTGGTGCTGAGCTCTGGAAACACCATATATTTT. Protein sequence: CASSQDLVLSSGNTIYF.